This T cell receptor (beta chain) derives from a study of cytomegalovirus exposure and HLA in healthy donors. This clone was detected only once. Use of 60 Vbeta and 13 Jbeta primers characterized the PCR. Assay: immunoSEQ multiplex PCR; the TCRdb copy retains only in-frame clones and omits some. Among roughly 160,000 clones listed, about two thirds were seen once. In germline, CDR1 is SEHNR, CDR2 FQNEAQ (reference sequence). This CDR3 has 13 amino acids. With 6 bases clipped from V and 6 bases from J, the junction kept 6 bases outside the gene matches. The chain has TRBV7-9 and TRBJ1-2, with 8 bases lining up with TRBD1. Sequenced: PBMCs. This TCR came from a woman aged 25 to 39 in good health and CMV-seronegative. CDR3 sequence: CASSTGGGDGYTF. The CDR3 DNA reads TGTGCCAGCAGTACAGGGGGAGGGGATGGCTACACCTTC.